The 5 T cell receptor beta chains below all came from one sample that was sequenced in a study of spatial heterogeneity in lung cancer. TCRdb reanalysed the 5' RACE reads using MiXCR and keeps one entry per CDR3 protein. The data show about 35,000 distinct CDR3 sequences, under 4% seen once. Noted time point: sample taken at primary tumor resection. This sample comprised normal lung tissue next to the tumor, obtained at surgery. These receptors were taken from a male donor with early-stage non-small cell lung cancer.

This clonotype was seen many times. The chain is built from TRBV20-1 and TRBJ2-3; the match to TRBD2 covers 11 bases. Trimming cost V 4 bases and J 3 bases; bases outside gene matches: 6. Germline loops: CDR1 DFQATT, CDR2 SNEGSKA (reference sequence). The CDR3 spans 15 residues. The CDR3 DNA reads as TGCAGTGCTATTTTCTTAGCGGGAGGGACAGATACGCAGTATTTT. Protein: CSAIFLAGGTDTQYF.

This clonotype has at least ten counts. The chain's CDR3 is CSARWSGSNTEAFF. In nucleotides, the CDR3 is TGCAGTGCTAGGTGGTCAGGCTCGAACACTGAAGCTTTCTTT. The chain couples TRBV20-1 to TRBJ1-1; unclear D gene. Germline values: CDR1 DFQATT, CDR2 SNEGSKA (reference sequence). V was clipped by 3 bases and J by 1 base, with 12 bases between them. The CDR3 covers 14 residues.

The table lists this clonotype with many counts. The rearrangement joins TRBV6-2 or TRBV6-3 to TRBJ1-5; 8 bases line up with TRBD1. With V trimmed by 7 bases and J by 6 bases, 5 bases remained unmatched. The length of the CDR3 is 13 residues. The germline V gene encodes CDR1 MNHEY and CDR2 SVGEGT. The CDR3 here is CASKNRGAQPQHF. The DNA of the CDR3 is TGTGCCAGCAAGAACAGGGGGGCTCAGCCCCAGCATTTT.

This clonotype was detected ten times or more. DNA for the CDR3: TGTGCCAGCAGCCTAAGACAGGGAGAAACTGAAGCTTTCTTT. The encoded protein is CASSLRQGETEAFF. The J gene is TRBJ1-1, the V gene TRBV11-3; 7 bases agree with TRBD1. J gave up 5 bases and V 5 bases, and 8 bases lay outside the gene matches. The V gene's germline CDR1 is SGHNT and CDR2 YENEEA. This CDR3 has 14 amino acids.

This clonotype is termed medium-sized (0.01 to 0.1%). CDR3 coding DNA: TGTGCCAGCAGCATCGTAGGCGGCTCTGGAAACACCATATATTTT. Amino acids: CASSIVGGSGNTIYF. V gene TRBV7-9 combines with J gene TRBJ1-3; no clear D. Trimming cost V 5 bases and J 0 bases, with 11 bases left between them. The CDR3 consists of 15 residues. From germline, CDR1 is SEHNR and CDR2 FQNEAQ (reference sequence).